This TCR beta chain was observed in a study of blood T cell repertoires in COVID-19. Study details: Some COVID-19 samples were acute and others convalescent; all came from the United States, Italy and Spain.

The sample holds a few counts of this clone. Trimming removed 4 bases from V and 5 bases from J; junction bases left unmatched: 16. This CDR3 has 17 residues. The germline V gene has CDR1 SEHNR and CDR2 FQNEAQ (reference sequence). How the authors handled the data: Amplification with reference gene primers provided the estimates of nucleated cell counts. Sequencing used immunoSEQ multiplex PCR; TCRdb keeps in-frame clones, though not all of them. V and J calls and clone size are given by that table; D and trimming were obtained from the DNA. Of some 330,000 clones listed, roughly nine tenths are singletons. Clinical histories supplied by participants themselves formed the basis of cohort assignment. The study counted Cohort 3 donors as recovered given two negative PCRs, clearance, or symptom resolution.

The clonotype comes from a woman in her twenties or thirties who had recovered from COVID-19. This rearrangement joins TRBV7-9 to TRBJ2-5, with 7 bases identical to TRBD1. Sequencing input: PBMCs or T cells enriched from blood (not recorded which). The CDR3 loop is CASSSKRQGWQVETQYF. In DNA form, the CDR3 reads TGTGCCAGCAGCTCCAAAAGACAGGGCTGGCAAGTGGAGACCCAGTACTTC.